The present T cell receptor beta chain was sequenced within a study of shared clonotypes between healthy human individuals. TCRdb's table, derived via immunoSEQ multiplex PCR, lists solely in-frame clones and lacks some. This repertoire shows hundreds of thousands of clones, roughly 70% found once; its top ten account for around 1.6%. This clone was seen a single time. Its specificity is unknown. Trimming stripped 3 bases from V and 2 bases from J, with 11 bases between. This CDR3 is built from 14 residues. The germline CDR1 and CDR2 sequences are SGHTA and FQGNSA. Study findings and constraints: Naive CD4 clonotypes were shared across a few donors at 5% to 6%. A limitation of the genetic and exposure-history diversity represented arose from few donors.

V is TRBV7-2 and J is TRBJ2-7; D gene uncertain. This TCR came from a woman in her thirties in good health. Input material: memory CD4+ T cells sorted from blood. Sample subset: CD45RA-negative fraction. The CDR3 sequence: CASSLRPPPYEQYF. In DNA form, the CDR3 reads TGTGCCAGCAGCTTGCGACCACCCCCCTACGAGCAGTACTTC.